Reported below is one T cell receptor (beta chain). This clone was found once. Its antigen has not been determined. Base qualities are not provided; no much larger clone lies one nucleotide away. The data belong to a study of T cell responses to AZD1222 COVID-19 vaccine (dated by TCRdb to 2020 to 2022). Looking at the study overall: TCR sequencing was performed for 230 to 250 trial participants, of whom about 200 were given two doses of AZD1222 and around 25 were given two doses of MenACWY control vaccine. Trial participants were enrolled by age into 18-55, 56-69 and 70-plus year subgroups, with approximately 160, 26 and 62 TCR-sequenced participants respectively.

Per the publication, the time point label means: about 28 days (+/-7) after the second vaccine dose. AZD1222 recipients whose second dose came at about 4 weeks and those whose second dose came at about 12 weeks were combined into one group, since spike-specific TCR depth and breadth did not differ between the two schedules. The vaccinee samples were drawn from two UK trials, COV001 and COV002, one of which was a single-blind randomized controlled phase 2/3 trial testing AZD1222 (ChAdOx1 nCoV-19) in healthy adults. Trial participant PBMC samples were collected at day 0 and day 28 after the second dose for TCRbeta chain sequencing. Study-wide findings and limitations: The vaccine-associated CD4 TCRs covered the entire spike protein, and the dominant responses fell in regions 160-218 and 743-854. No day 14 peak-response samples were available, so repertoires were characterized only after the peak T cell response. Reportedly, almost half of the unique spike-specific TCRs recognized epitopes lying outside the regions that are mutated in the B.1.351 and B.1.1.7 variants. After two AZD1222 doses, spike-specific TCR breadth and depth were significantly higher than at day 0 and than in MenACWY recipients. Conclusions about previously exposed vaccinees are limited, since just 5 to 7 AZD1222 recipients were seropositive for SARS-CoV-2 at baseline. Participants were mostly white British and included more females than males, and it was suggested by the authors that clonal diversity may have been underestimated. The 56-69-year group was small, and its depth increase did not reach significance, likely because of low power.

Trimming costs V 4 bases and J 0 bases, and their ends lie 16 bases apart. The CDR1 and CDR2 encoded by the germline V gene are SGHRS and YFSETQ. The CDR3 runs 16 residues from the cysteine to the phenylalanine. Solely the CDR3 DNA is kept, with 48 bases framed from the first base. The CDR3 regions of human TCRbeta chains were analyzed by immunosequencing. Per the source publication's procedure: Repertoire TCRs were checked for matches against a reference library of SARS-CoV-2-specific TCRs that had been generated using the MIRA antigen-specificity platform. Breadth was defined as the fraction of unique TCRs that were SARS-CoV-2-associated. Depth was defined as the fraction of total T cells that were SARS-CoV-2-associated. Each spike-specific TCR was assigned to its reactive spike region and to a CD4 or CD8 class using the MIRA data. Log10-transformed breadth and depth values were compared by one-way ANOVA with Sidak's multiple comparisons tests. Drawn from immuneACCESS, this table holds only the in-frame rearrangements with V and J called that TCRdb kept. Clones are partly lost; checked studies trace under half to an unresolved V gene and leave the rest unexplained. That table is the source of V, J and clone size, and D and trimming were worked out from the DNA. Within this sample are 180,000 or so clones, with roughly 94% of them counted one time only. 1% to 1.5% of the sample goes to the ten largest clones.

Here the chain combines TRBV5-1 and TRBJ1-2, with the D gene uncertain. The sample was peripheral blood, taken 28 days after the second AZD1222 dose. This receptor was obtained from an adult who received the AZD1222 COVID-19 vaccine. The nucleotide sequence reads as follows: TGCGCCAGCAGCGTTGGCCGGACGGTAACTAACTATGGCTACACCTTC. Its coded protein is CASSVGRTVTNYGYTF. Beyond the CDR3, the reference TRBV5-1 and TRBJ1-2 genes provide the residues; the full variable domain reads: KAGVTQTPRYLIKTRGQQVTLSCSPISGHRSVSWYQQTPGQGLQFLFEYFSETQRNKGNFPGRFSGRQFSNSRSEMNVSTLELGDSALYLCASSVGRTVTNYGYTFGSGTRLTVV.